The 28 T cell receptor beta chains given below trace back to one sample, sequenced in a study of cytomegalovirus exposure and HLA in healthy donors. Using immunoSEQ multiplex PCR, the repertoire was profiled, and TCRdb retains in-frame clones only, with some absent. This sample has 120,000 to 150,000 clones, with roughly 90% found just once. Sequencing was done on a sample of PBMCs. Every receptor here comes from a man aged 18 to 29 in good health and CMV-seropositive.

The CDR3 bases are TGCGCCAGCAGTGAGCCGCGGGGGGCTCACAATGAGCAGTTCTTC. Protein: CASSEPRGAHNEQFF. V is TRBV10-2 and J is TRBJ2-1, with 8 nucleotides matching TRBD2. This CDR3 comprises 15 residues. V shed 2 bases, J shed 5 bases, and the junction held 5 bases outside the gene matches. Looked up from germline, CDR1 is WSHSY and CDR2 is SAAADI.

The rearrangement uses TRBV15 and TRBJ2-3; 7 bases align to TRBD1. The length of the CDR3 is 13 residues. CDR1 is LNHNV and CDR2 is YYDKDF in the germline V gene (reference sequence). Losses at the gene ends were 5 bases for V and 6 bases for J; bases not matched to a gene: 5. CDR3: CATSDRASDTQYF. CDR3 sequence (DNA): TGTGCCACCAGCGACAGGGCTTCGGATACGCAGTATTTT. The complete variable domain, with remaining parts taken from reference TRBV15 and TRBJ2-3, reads DAMVIQNPRYQVTQFGKPVTLSCSQTLNHNVMYWYQQKSSQAPKLLFHYYDKDFNNEADTPDNFQSRRPNTSFCFLDIRSPGLGDTAMYLCATSDRASDTQYFGPGTRLTVL.

The chain has TRBV19 and TRBJ2-7; TRBD1 matches at 7 bases. Unmatched junction bases numbered 4, after V lost 1 base and J lost 1 base. Per germline, CDR1 LNHDA and CDR2 SQIVND (reference sequence). The CDR3 is made up of 15 amino acids. The CDR3 loop is CASSIVGQESYEQYF. The CDR3 nucleotides are TGTGCCAGTAGTATAGTAGGACAGGAGTCCTACGAGCAGTACTTC. Combining the CDR3 with reference TRBV19 and TRBJ2-7 gives the whole variable domain DGGITQSPKYLFRKEGQNVTLSCEQNLNHDAMYWYRQDPGQGLRLIYYSQIVNDFQKGDIAEGYSVSREKKESFPLTVTSAQKNPTAFYLCASSIVGQESYEQYFGPGTRLTVT.

The rearrangement uses TRBV6-4 and TRBJ2-2; 7 nucleotides match TRBD1. CDR3 length: 13 amino acids. V shed 6 bases and J 3 bases; nucleotides not matched to a gene: 1. The germline V gene has CDR1 MRHNA and CDR2 SNTAGT. The CDR3 DNA is TGTGCCAGCAGGGGACAGTACACCGGGGAGCTGTTTTTT. This codes for CASRGQYTGELFF.

Here the CDR3 DNA reads TGTGCCAGCAGCTTAACCGGGACAGGGTTCCCTGGGGAGCTGTTTTTT. It codes for CASSLTGTGFPGELFF. This chain links TRBV5-4 with TRBJ2-2; 9 nucleotides match TRBD1. Germline V gene sequence: CDR1 SGHNT, CDR2 YYREEE (reference sequence). The CDR3 consists of 16 residues. V was clipped by 2 bases and J by 8 bases; unmatched bases: 10.

The chain has TRBV7-2 and TRBJ2-7, with 7 bases aligning to TRBD1. This CDR3 comprises 12 residues. V lost 5 bases to trimming and J lost 4 bases; unmatched junction nucleotides: 2. Germline V gene lookup returns CDR1 SGHTA and CDR2 FQGNSA. CDR3 nucleotides: TGTGCCAGCAGCCGACAGGGTTACGAGCAGTACTTC. Encoded protein: CASSRQGYEQYF.

The chain employs TRBV2 and TRBJ1-1; tentatively, D is TRBD1 (5 bases). CDR3 length: 17 amino acids. CDR1 is SNHLY and CDR2 is FYNNEI in the germline V gene. V was pared by 7 bases and J by 1 base, with 22 bases between. CDR3 loop: CASTMSPLGVPNTEAFF. CDR3 DNA: TGTGCCAGCACCATGAGCCCTTTAGGGGTTCCGAACACTGAAGCTTTCTTT. Based on the CDR3 plus reference TRBV2 and TRBJ1-1, the full variable domain is EPEVTQTPSHQVTQMGQEVILRCVPISNHLYFYWYRQILGQKVEFLVSFYNNEISEKSEIFDDQFSVERPDGSNFTLKIRSTKLEDSAMYFCASTMSPLGVPNTEAFFGQGTRLTVV.

The chain recombines TRBV27 with TRBJ1-5, with 10 bases lining up with TRBD1. CDR3 size: 16 residues. V shed 2 bases and J 7 bases; nucleotides not matched to a gene: 8. CDR1 and CDR2 from the germline V gene are MNHEY and SMNVEV (reference sequence). CDR3 region: CASSLKTGGAWQPQHF. CDR3 in DNA: TGTGCCAGCAGTTTAAAGACAGGGGGCGCGTGGCAGCCCCAGCATTTT.

The rearrangement uses TRBV7-6 and TRBJ2-5, with TRBD1 matching over 8 bases. The CDR3 runs to 14 residues. The germline gives CDR1 SGHVS, CDR2 FNYEAQ. V dropped 4 bases and J dropped 1; count of bases not matched to a gene: 2. The CDR3 is CASSSTGGQETQYF. The CDR3 region has the DNA TGTGCCAGCAGCTCCACAGGGGGCCAAGAGACCCAGTACTTC.

The V gene is TRBV30, the J gene TRBJ1-5; no firm D call. Germline CDR1 GTSNPN, CDR2 SVGIG (reference sequence). The CDR3 spans 13 residues. The ends were cut back, 0 bases at V and 5 bases at J, with 8 bases in the middle. CDR3 protein: CAWSVRRDQPQHF. CDR3 nucleotides: TGTGCCTGGAGTGTACGGAGGGATCAGCCCCAGCATTTT.

V gene TRBV19 combines with J gene TRBJ1-6; perhaps TRBD1 as D (5 bases). With 6 bases removed from V and 7 bases from J, the gap between germline ends came to 19 bases. The CDR3 has 16 residues. Germline lookup yields CDR1 LNHDA and CDR2 SQIVND (reference sequence). This CDR3 is CASRESGDRTNSPLHF. Here the CDR3 DNA reads TGTGCCAGTAGGGAGAGTGGCGACAGAACAAATTCACCCCTCCACTTT.

This clone appeared a single time. The V and J genes are TRBV9 and TRBJ1-2; 7 nucleotides align to TRBD1. The CDR3 is 13 amino acids. The trim removed 5 bases at V and 7 bases at J, leaving 8 bases unmatched. Looked up from germline, CDR1 is SGDLS and CDR2 is YYNGEE. The CDR3 protein is CASSFDRVAGYTF. The CDR3 nucleotides read TGTGCCAGCAGTTTTGACAGGGTGGCTGGCTACACCTTC.

This clone was counted many times. Here the CDR3 reads CASSPRDTSSYEQYF. The DNA of the CDR3 is TGTGCCAGCAGCCCCCGGGACACGAGTTCCTACGAGCAGTACTTC. V is TRBV25-1 and J is TRBJ2-7, with TRBD1 as a possible D gene (6 bases). Germline loops: CDR1 MGHDK, CDR2 SYGVNS. The ends were cut back, 6 bases at V and 1 base at J, with 16 bases in the middle. This CDR3 has 15 amino acids.

The count of this clone is one. This chain uses TRBV27 with TRBJ1-1; TRBD1 might be the D (5 bases). The CDR3 contains 13 residues. The germline gives CDR1 MNHEY, CDR2 SMNVEV (reference sequence). V lost 3 bases to trimming and J lost 1 base, with 6 bases between them. CDR3 protein: CASSFQGNTEAFF. The CDR3 DNA follows: TGTGCCAGCAGTTTCCAGGGGAACACTGAAGCTTTCTTT.

The rearrangement uses TRBV29-1 and TRBJ2-5; TRBD2 agrees at 15 bases. The V gene end was trimmed by 5 bases and the J gene end by 4 bases; junction bases not matched to a gene: 8. CDR3 size: 16 residues. Germline V gene lookup returns CDR1 SQVTM and CDR2 ANQGSEA. The CDR3 is CSVKSGLAGGGETQYF. The CDR3 DNA reads TGCAGCGTTAAAAGTGGACTAGCGGGAGGGGGAGAGACCCAGTACTTC.

The J gene is TRBJ1-3, the V gene TRBV11-2; D unclear. The V gene lost 4 bases and the J gene lost 2 bases, with 18 bases spanning the gap. The CDR3 contains 17 residues. In germline, CDR1 is SGHAT, CDR2 FQNNGV. The CDR3 DNA follows: TGTGCCAGCAGCTCACTTATCCAACTAGTGACTGGAAACACCATATATTTT. Its translation: CASSSLIQLVTGNTIYF. The full variable domain, its missing parts supplied by reference TRBV11-2 and TRBJ1-3, is EAGVAQSPRYKIIEKRQSVAFWCNPISGHATLYWYQQILGQGPKLLIQFQNNGVVDDSQLPKDRFSAERLKGVDSTLKIQPAKLEDSAVYLCASSSLIQLVTGNTIYFGEGSWLTVV.

This clone was recorded a few times. The germline gene is not matched at one end of the junction; a read error may be the cause. The chain carries TRBV6-5 and TRBJ1-6; D is unresolved. CDR3 length equals 11 residues. The V gene's germline CDR1 is MNHEY and CDR2 SVGAGI. The CDR3 sequence is CASRSLGSHVF. Written as DNA, the CDR3 is TGTGCCAGCAGGTCCCTCGGGTCTCATGTCTTT.

This rearrangement joins TRBV5-4 to TRBJ2-2, with TRBD1 matching over 8 bases. V was clipped by 4 bases and J by 4 bases; unmatched bases: 6. This CDR3 has 15 residues. Germline V gene sequence: CDR1 SGHNT, CDR2 YYREEE (reference sequence). CDR3 nucleotide sequence: TGTGCCAGCAGCAGGCAGGGGGCCTCCACCGGGGAGCTGTTTTTT. As protein: CASSRQGASTGELFF.

This chain connects TRBV28 to TRBJ1-1; 8 bases map to TRBD1. Per the germline V gene, CDR1 is MDHEN and CDR2 is SYDVKM. This CDR3 is built from 15 residues. Trimming took 6 bases from V and 1 from J; bases not matched to a gene: 7. The CDR3 spells CASSSPGTGNTEAFF. The CDR3 DNA follows: TGTGCCAGCAGCTCCCCCGGGACAGGGAACACTGAAGCTTTCTTT.

As for this clone: In the same sample, other DNA sequences code for this CDR3. The CDR3 loop is CASSSSGAQETQYF. In nucleotides, the CDR3 is TGCGCCAGCAGCTCTAGCGGGGCTCAAGAGACCCAGTACTTC. The chain is built from TRBV5-1 and TRBJ2-5; TRBD2 matches at 9 bases. Germline-derived CDR1 and CDR2 are SGHRS and YFSETQ. V shed 3 bases, J shed 2 bases, and the junction held 2 bases outside the gene matches. CDR3 length: 14 amino acids.

Only a few counts were recorded for this clone. The chain has TRBV29-1 and TRBJ1-2, with 9 bases aligning to TRBD1. Trimming removed 6 bases from V and 6 bases from J; junction bases left unmatched: 2. The length of the CDR3 is 11 residues. The germline V gene has CDR1 SQVTM and CDR2 ANQGSEA. The CDR3 DNA reads as TGCAGCGTACAGGGGGCTGATGGCTACACCTTC. Protein sequence: CSVQGADGYTF.

This chain connects TRBV4-1 to TRBJ1-2; 8 positions agree with TRBD1. The CDR3 is 15 residues long. V dropped 3 bases and J dropped 2; count of bases not matched to a gene: 5. Germline CDR1 MGHRA, CDR2 YSYEKL. The CDR3 DNA reads as TGCGCCAGCAGCCATACTACAGGGGGAAACTATGGCTACACCTTC. Amino acid sequence: CASSHTTGGNYGYTF.

This chain links TRBV29-1 with TRBJ1-1, with D uncertain. Trimming took off 6 bases at V and 1 base at J, with 6 bases between the two ends. Per the germline V gene, CDR1 is SQVTM and CDR2 is ANQGSEA. The CDR3 totals 11 residues. CDR3 in DNA: TGCAGCGTAGAGGGGAACACTGAAGCTTTCTTT. Its translation: CSVEGNTEAFF.

This clone was picked up one time. The chain has TRBV5-1 and TRBJ2-1; 8 positions agree with TRBD1. The CDR3 length is 15 residues. Per germline, CDR1 SGHRS and CDR2 YFSETQ. V was pared by 2 bases and J by 5 bases, with 6 bases of the junction left unmatched. The CDR3 reads CASSFVDRDNNEQFF. The CDR3, as DNA: TGCGCCAGCAGCTTCGTGGACAGGGACAACAATGAGCAGTTCTTC.

The gene calls are TRBV15 and TRBJ2-2; TRBD2 matches 10 bases. CDR1 is LNHNV and CDR2 is YYDKDF in the germline V gene (reference sequence). V shed 4 bases and J 7 bases; nucleotides not matched to a gene: 9. The CDR3 spans 16 residues. DNA of the CDR3: TGTGCCACCAGCACCTTAGCGGGAGGCCCGGGCGGGGAGCTGTTTTTT. Translation: CATSTLAGGPGGELFF.

The gene calls are TRBV13 and TRBJ2-7; possibly TRBD2 for D (6 bases). The CDR3 consists of 14 residues. Trimming left V 3 bases short and J 2 bases short, with 11 bases between. The germline gives CDR1 PRHDT, CDR2 FYEKMQ (reference sequence). The CDR3 spells CASSLGRGPYEQYF. In DNA form, the CDR3 reads TGTGCCAGCAGCTTGGGGCGGGGACCCTACGAGCAGTACTTC.

The J gene is TRBJ2-7, the V gene TRBV5-1; maybe TRBD1 (7 bases). V gave up 5 bases and J gave up 9 bases, with 21 bases separating them. This CDR3 contains 14 residues. Germline V gene data show CDR1 as SGHRS and CDR2 as YFSETQ. Here the CDR3 DNA reads TGCGCCAGCAGACTCGACAGGGCGAGGGACTCGCAGTACTTC. Translated, it gives CASRLDRARDSQYF. Together with reference TRBV5-1 and TRBJ2-7, the CDR3 gives the full variable domain: KAGVTQTPRYLIKTRGQQVTLSCSPISGHRSVSWYQQTPGQGLQFLFEYFSETQRNKGNFPGRFSGRQFSNSRSEMNVSTLELGDSALYLCASRLDRARDSQYFGPGTRLTVT.

This clone appeared a few times. CDR3 coding DNA: TGTGCCAGCTCAGGAATTGGCTACACCTTC. Protein: CASSGIGYTF. This rearrangement joins TRBV2 to TRBJ1-2, with D unresolved. Germline V CDR1 and CDR2: SNHLY, FYNNEI. Trimming removed 8 bases from V and 7 bases from J, with 8 bases in between. The CDR3 runs 10 residues.